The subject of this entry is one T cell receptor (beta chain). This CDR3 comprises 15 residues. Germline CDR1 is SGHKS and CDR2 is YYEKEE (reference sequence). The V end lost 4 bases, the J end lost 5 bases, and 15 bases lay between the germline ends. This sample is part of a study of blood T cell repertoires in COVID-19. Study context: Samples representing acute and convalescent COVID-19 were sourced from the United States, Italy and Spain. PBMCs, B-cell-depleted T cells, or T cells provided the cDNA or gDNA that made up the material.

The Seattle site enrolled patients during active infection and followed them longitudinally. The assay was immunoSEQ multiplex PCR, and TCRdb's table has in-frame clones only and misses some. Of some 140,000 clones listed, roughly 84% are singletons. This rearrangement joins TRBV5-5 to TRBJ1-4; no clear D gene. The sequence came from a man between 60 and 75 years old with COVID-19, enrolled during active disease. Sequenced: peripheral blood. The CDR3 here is CASSTSQQRNEKLFF. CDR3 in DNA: TGTGCCAGCAGCACTAGCCAGCAAAGGAATGAAAAACTGTTTTTT.